This TCR beta chain was identified during a study of T cell repertoires in cytomegalovirus infection (dated by TCRdb to between 2018 and 2020). At the level of the whole study: Alongside well-studied HLA-B-restricted epitopes, the peptide stimulations were aimed at recently identified HLA-C-restricted CMV epitopes, whose presentation resists viral immunomodulation. The HLA type of each donor mattered for the analysis, because public TCR beta signatures pointed to carriage of CMV infection along with the matching HLA type.

Interpreted using the paper, the treatment or condition label stands for: in vitro stimulation with specific CMV peptide epitopes to enrich CMV-specific T cells. TCRdb lists the instrument as Illumina HiSeq 1500. TCRdb passed the public sequencing reads through fastp at Q25 and MiXCR, retaining productive beta sequences. Every entry covers one CDR3 protein and lists the most common genes and DNA from its rows. The sample contains some 920,000 distinct CDR3 sequences, about a third of them found a single time. The top ten constitute roughly 13% of the sample. In its sample, this clonotype was seen a few times. Its antigen remains undetermined. Per-base qualities were not stored, and no clone one base away is much larger. What the authors observed across the whole study: Cumulative frequency of public TCR beta family members discriminated carriers of CMV infection plus the relevant HLA type in this cohort and an independent 352-donor cohort. In the ex vivo response, HLA-C-restricted CMV-specific TCR beta clonotypes were dominant, and in two of eight donors the single most frequent clonotype came from this HLA-C-restricted group.

Trimming costs V 6 bases and J 4 bases, and their ends lie 10 bases apart. The CDR3 numbers 14 residues from cysteine through phenylalanine. Only CDR3 DNA is held: 42 bases, read in frame from base 1. The specimen was cultured CD8+ T cells from PBMCs, collected from culture after CMV antigen stimulation. The origin of this receptor is a human donor in good health (CMV status not recorded). Some clones in this sample may be carry-over from other donors' samples. This chain joins TRBV12-3 or TRBV12-4 to TRBJ1-6; TRBD1 is a weak D gene call, 5 bases matching. The CDR3 region: CASSSTAYNSPLHF. The nucleotides read TGTGCCAGCAGCTCGACAGCTTATAATTCACCCCTCCACTTT.